The rows below give T cell receptor beta chains drawn from one sample of a study of vaccination effects on CD4 cells after COVID-19. Sequenced by immunoSEQ multiplex PCR; TCRdb stores in-frame clones only, minus some. Of more than 35,000 clones in the sample, around 70% were seen once. These receptors are not linked to any known antigen. The input for sequencing was CD4+ T cells from PBMCs cultured with a peptide pool, taken before COVID-19 vaccination. These receptors were obtained from a human donor who had a prior SARS-CoV-2 infection. CDR3s include the opening cysteine and the closing phenylalanine or tryptophan. D genes are given only for firm matches. The size of a clone is reported for some rows only, either as once, few or many, or as a class for expanded clones.

d_call j_call v_call clone_size cdr3_nt cdr3_aa
- TRBJ2-4 TRBV4-1 once TGCGCCAGCAGCCAACCCTGGGGGGCAGGGGAAAACATTCAGTACTTC CASSQPWGAGENIQYF
- TRBJ2-1 TRBV7-2 few TGTGCCAGCAGCTCCCAGGGGAAGCGCCTCATTGAGCAGTTCTTC CASSSQGKRLIEQFF
- TRBJ2-6 TRBV4-2 - TGTGCCAGCAGCCAAGATTTGACAACAAAGGTAAACGTCCTGACTTTC CASSQDLTTKVNVLTF
- TRBJ2-7 TRBV18 once TGTGCCAGCTCACCAATACTATCAGGGTCGGGCGAGCAGTACTTC CASSPILSGSGEQYF
- TRBJ1-5 TRBV29-1 - TGCAGCGTAATTCAGGGGTTCGGGCAGCCCCAGCATTTT CSVIQGFGQPQHF
TRBD1 TRBJ1-1 TRBV18 - TGTGCCAGCTCCCCCAGGGGGCGGACTGAAGCTTTCTTT CASSPRGRTEAFF
- TRBJ1-4 TRBV5-1 - TGCGCCAGCAGCTTATTGACAGCAACTAATGAAAAACTGTTTTTT CASSLLTATNEKLFF
- TRBJ1-2 TRBV30 - TGTGCCTGGGCCCGGGACGGGGACTACACCTTC CAWARDGDYTF
- TRBJ2-1 TRBV5-1 - TGCGCCAGCAGCTTACAGGGCACCTACAATGAGCAGTTCTTC CASSLQGTYNEQFF
- TRBJ2-2 TRBV5-1 - TGCGCCAGCAGCTGGGGACTGGCGTCGGAGCTGTTTTTT CASSWGLASELFF
- TRBJ1-1 TRBV2 - TGTGCCAGCAGTGAAAGCGGACCAATCCAAGCTTTCTTT CASSESGPIQAFF
TRBD2 TRBJ2-7 TRBV11-3 - TGTGCCAGCAGCTTAGAGCTAGCGGCATCCTACGAGCAGTACTTC CASSLELAASYEQYF
TRBD2 TRBJ2-7 TRBV7-3 - TGTGCCAGCAGCTTAGACGGGGGGGCCTACGAGCAGTACTTC CASSLDGGAYEQYF
- TRBJ2-1 TRBV4-2 - TGTGCCAGCAGCCAAGCAGGGGGCGGGGGGACTTACAATGAGCAGTTCTTC CASSQAGGGGTYNEQFF
- TRBJ2-5 TRBV7-2 - TGTGCCAGCAGCCCCGAGCGGGTTATAGAGACCCAGTACTTC CASSPERVIETQYF
- TRBJ2-7 TRBV5-6 - TGTGCCAGCATGGACTCCTACGAGCAGTACTTC CASMDSYEQYF
TRBD1 TRBJ1-2 TRBV18 - TGTGCCAGCTCACCCGCGGGACAGGGCGGAAAATATGGCTACACCTTC CASSPAGQGGKYGYTF
TRBD2 TRBJ2-1 TRBV3-1/TRBV3-2 many TGTGCCACCAATCCAGGAGTGAGCGGGAGGGGGCAGTTCTTC CATNPGVSGRGQFF
TRBD2 TRBJ2-7 TRBV12-5 - TGTGCTAGTGGCAGCCCTGGGACTACGCCTTACGAGCAGTACTTC CASGSPGTTPYEQYF
TRBD1 TRBJ2-1 TRBV19 - TGTGCCAGTGAACGGACAGGGCGTCGTCGCAATGAGCAGTTCTTC CASERTGRRRNEQFF
TRBD2 TRBJ2-3 TRBV18 - TGTGCCAGCTCACAAAGCAGGGAAGCGGGAGCTAGCACAGATACGCAGTATTTT CASSQSREAGASTDTQYF
- TRBJ2-3 TRBV4-2 - TGTGCCAGCAGCCAAAGTGACGGGTTCAGAGATACGCAGTATTTT CASSQSDGFRDTQYF
- TRBJ1-1 TRBV7-2 - TGTGCCAGCAGCTTAATGCAGACGATTAACACTGAAGCTTTCTTT CASSLMQTINTEAFF
TRBD1 TRBJ1-1 TRBV19 - TGTGCCAGTAGTATCTGGACAGGGCCGAACACTGAAGCTTTCTTT CASSIWTGPNTEAFF